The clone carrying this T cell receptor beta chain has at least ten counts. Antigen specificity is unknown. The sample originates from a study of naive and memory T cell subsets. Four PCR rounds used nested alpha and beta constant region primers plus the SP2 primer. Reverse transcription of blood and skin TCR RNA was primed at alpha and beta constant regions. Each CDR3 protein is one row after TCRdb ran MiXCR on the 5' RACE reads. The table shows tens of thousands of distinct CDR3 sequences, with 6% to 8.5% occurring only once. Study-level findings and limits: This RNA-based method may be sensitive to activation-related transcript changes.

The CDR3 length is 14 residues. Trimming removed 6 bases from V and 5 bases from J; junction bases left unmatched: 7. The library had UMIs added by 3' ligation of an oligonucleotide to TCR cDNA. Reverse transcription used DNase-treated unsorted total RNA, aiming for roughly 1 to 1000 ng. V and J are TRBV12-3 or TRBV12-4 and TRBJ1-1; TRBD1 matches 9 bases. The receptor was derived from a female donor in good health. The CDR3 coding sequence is TGTGCCAGCAGACCACAGGGGGCGGGTACTGAAGCTTTCTTT. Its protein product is CASRPQGAGTEAFF.